These 3 T cell receptor beta chains were sequenced from one sample in a study of T-cell reconstitution after alpha-beta-depleted transplantation in children. As it was prepared, the TCRbeta library received unique molecular identifiers. TCRdb re-called the PCR reads with MiXCR, one entry per CDR3 protein. The table lists around 180,000 distinct CDR3 sequences, approximately 10% of them singletons, with approximately 13% in the top ten. The sequences come from PBMCs, collected before TCRalphabeta/CD19-depleted stem cell transplant. The receptors were sampled from a boy aged 2 to 10 with acute myeloid leukemia, due to receive a stem cell transplant.

This clonotype has at least ten counts. The chain carries TRBV6-1 and TRBJ1-5, with D tentatively TRBD1 (5 bases). Germline V gene sequence: CDR1 MNHNS, CDR2 SASEGT. This CDR3 contains 14 residues. Trimming removed 2 bases at V and 7 bases at J, with 12 bases between. For the CDR3, the DNA is TGTGCCAGCAGTGAACTGGGATCAGGGCAGCCCCAGCATTTT. Translation gives CASSELGSGQPQHF.

This clonotype occurred many times. The V and J genes are TRBV20-1 and TRBJ2-5; no clear D. The ends were cut back, 6 bases at V and 3 bases at J, with 14 bases in the middle. The germline CDR1 and CDR2 sequences are DFQATT and SNEGSKA (reference sequence). The CDR3 length is 13 residues. CDR3 in DNA: TGCAGTGCCCATCGACACCCAAAAGAGACCCAGTACTTC. Protein sequence: CSAHRHPKETQYF.

Concerning this clonotype: This may arise from a read error, as a much more abundant clone is one base away. The CDR3 DNA sequence: TGCGCCTGCAGCTTAAATATGGGAAGCACTGAAGCTTTCTTT. This translates into CACSLNMGSTEAFF. The V and J genes are TRBV5-1 and TRBJ1-1; D not resolved. CDR1 is SGHRS, CDR2 YFSETQ, per germline. CDR3 length equals 14 residues.